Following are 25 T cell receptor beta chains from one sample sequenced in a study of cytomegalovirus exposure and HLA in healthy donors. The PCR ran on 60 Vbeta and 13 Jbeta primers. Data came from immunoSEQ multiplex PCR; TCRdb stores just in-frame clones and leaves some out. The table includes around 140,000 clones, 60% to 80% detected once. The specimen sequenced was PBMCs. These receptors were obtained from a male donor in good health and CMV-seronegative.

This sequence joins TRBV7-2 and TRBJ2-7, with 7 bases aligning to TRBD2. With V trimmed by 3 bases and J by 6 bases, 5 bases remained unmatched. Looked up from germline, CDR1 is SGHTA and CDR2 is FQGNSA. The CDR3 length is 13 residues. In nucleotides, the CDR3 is TGTGCCAGCAGCTTGAGTTCGGGGGGCGAGCAGTACTTC. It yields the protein CASSLSSGGEQYF.

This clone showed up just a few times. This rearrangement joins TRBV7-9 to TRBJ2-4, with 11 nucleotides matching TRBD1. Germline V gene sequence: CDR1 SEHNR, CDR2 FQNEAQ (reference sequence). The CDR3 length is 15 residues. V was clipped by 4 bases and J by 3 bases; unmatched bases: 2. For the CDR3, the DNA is TGTGCCAGCAGCTCGGGACAGGGGGACAAAAACATTCAGTACTTC. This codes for CASSSGQGDKNIQYF.

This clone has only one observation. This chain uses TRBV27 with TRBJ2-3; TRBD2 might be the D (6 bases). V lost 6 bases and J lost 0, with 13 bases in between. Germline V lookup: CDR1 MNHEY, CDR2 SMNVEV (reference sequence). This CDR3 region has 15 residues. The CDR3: CASSRDSLSTDTQYF. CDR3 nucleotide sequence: TGTGCCAGCAGCCGGGACTCTCTGAGCACAGATACGCAGTATTTT.

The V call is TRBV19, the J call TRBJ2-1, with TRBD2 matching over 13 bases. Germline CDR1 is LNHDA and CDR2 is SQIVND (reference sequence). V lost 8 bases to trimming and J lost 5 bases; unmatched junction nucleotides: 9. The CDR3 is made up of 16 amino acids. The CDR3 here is CASARGTSGKNNEQFF. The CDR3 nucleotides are TGTGCCAGTGCCCGAGGGACTAGCGGGAAAAACAATGAGCAGTTCTTC.

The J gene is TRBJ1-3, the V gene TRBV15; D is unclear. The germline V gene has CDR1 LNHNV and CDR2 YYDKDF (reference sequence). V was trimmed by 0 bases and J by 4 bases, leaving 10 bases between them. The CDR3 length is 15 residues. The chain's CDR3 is CATSREGGLGNTIYF. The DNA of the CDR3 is TGTGCCACCAGCAGAGAAGGCGGTCTGGGAAACACCATATATTTT.

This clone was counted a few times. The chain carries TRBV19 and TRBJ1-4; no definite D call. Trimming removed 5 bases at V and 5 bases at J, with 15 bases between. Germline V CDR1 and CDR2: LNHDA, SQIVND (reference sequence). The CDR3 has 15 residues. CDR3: CASSSPEGLNEKLFF. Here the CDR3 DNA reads TGTGCCAGTAGTTCCCCCGAGGGCCTGAATGAAAAACTGTTTTTT.

The CDR3 nucleotides are TGCAGCGTTCAAGGGACTTCCTTTGAGCAGTACTTC. It yields the protein CSVQGTSFEQYF. The rearrangement links TRBV29-1 to TRBJ2-7; D is possibly TRBD2 (6 bases). V was shortened by 5 bases and J by 7 bases, with 15 bases between the two germline ends. Germline loops: CDR1 SQVTM, CDR2 ANQGSEA. The CDR3 totals 12 residues.

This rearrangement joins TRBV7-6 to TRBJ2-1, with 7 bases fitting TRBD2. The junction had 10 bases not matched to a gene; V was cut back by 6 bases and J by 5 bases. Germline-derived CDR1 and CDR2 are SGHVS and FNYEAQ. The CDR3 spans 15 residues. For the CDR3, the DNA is TGTGCCAGCAGTTTCGGGAGCGGGGCCAACAATGAGCAGTTCTTC. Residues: CASSFGSGANNEQFF.

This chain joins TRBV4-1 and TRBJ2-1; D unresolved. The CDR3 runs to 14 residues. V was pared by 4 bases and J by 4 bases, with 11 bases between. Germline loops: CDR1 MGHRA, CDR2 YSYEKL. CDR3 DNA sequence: TGCGCCAGCAGCCCCAGCGCGAGTTACAATGAGCAGTTCTTC. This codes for CASSPSASYNEQFF.

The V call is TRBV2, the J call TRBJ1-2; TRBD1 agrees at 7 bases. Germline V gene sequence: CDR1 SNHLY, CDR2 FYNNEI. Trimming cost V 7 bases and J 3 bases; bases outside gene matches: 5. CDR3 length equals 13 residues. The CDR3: CASKRGTDYGYTF. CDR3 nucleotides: TGTGCCAGCAAAAGGGGGACAGACTATGGCTACACCTTC.

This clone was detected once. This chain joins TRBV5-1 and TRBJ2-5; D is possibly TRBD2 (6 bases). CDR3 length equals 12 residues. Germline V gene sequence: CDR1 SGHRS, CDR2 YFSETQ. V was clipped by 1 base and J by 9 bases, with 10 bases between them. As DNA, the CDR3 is TGCGCCAGCAGCTTGCGCGGGGAGGCCCAGTACTTC. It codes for CASSLRGEAQYF.

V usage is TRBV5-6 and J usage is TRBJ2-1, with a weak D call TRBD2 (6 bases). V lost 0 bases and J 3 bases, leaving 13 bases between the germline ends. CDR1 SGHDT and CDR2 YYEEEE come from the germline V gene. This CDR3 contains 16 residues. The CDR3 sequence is CASSLDTEGYYNEQFF. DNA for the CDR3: TGTGCCAGCAGCTTGGACACGGAGGGGTACTACAATGAGCAGTTCTTC.

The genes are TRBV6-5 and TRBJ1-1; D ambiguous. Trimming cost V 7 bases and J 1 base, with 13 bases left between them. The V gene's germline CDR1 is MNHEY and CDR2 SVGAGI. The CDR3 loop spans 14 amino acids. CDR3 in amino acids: CASIDTFGNTEAFF. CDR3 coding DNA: TGTGCCAGCATCGACACCTTTGGGAACACTGAAGCTTTCTTT.

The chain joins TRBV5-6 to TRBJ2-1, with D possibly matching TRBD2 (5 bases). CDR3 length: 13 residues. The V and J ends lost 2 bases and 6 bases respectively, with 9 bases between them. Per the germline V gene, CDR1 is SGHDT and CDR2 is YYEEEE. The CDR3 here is CASSLISGNEQFF. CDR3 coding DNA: TGTGCCAGCAGCTTAATAAGCGGCAATGAGCAGTTCTTC.

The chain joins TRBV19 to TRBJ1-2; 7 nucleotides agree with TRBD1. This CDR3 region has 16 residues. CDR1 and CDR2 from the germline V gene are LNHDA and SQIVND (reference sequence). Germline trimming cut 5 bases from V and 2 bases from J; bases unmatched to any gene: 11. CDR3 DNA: TGTGCCAGTAGTCCGATTTGGCCGGGACAGAACTATGGCTACACCTTC. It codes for CASSPIWPGQNYGYTF.

The CDR3 bases are TGTGCCAGCAGCCCCGTCTGGGCCTCGGACACTGAAGCTTTCTTT. It codes for CASSPVWASDTEAFF. This chain uses TRBV7-6 with TRBJ1-1; D remains ambiguous. Trimming pared 5 bases from V and 3 bases from J, leaving 16 bases between. The CDR3 has 15 residues. Germline CDR1 and CDR2: SGHVS and FNYEAQ.

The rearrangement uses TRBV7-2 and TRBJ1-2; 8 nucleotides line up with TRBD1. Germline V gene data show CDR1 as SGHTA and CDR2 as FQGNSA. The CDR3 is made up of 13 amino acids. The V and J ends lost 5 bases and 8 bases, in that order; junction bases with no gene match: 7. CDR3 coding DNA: TGTGCCAGCAGCCATACGGGACAGGTGGGCTACACCTTC. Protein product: CASSHTGQVGYTF. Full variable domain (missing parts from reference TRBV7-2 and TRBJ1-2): GAGVSQSPSNKVTEKGKDVELRCDPISGHTALYWYRQSLGQGLEFLIYFQGNSAPDKSGLPSDRFSAERTGGSVSTLTIQRTQQEDSAVYLCASSHTGQVGYTFGSGTRLTVV.

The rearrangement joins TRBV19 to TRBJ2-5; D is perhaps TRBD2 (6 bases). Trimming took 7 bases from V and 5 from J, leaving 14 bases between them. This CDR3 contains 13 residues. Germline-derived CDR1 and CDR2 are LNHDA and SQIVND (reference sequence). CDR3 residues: CASTEKGRETQYF. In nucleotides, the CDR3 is TGTGCCAGTACCGAAAAGGGGAGGGAGACCCAGTACTTC.

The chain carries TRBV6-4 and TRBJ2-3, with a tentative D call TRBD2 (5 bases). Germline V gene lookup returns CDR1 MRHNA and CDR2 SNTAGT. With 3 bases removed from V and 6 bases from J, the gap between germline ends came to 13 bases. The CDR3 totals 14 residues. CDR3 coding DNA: TGTGCCAGCAGTGATGGCCTAGCAGCCGATACGCAGTATTTT. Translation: CASSDGLAADTQYF.

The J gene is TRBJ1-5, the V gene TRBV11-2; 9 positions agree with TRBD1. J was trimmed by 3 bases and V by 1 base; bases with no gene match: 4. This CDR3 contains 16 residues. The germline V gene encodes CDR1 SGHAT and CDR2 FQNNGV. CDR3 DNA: TGTGCCAGCAGCTTAGGCCGACAGGGGGACAATCAGCCCCAGCATTTT. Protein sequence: CASSLGRQGDNQPQHF. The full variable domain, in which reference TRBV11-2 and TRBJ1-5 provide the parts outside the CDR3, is EAGVAQSPRYKIIEKRQSVAFWCNPISGHATLYWYQQILGQGPKLLIQFQNNGVVDDSQLPKDRFSAERLKGVDSTLKIQPAKLEDSAVYLCASSLGRQGDNQPQHFGDGTRLSIL.

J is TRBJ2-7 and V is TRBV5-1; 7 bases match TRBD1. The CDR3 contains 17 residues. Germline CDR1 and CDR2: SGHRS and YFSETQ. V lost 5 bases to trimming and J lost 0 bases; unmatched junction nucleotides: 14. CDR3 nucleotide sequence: TGCGCCAGCAGTTCAAAAGGGGGCCGTGGGGACTCCTACGAGCAGTACTTC. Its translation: CASSSKGGRGDSYEQYF.

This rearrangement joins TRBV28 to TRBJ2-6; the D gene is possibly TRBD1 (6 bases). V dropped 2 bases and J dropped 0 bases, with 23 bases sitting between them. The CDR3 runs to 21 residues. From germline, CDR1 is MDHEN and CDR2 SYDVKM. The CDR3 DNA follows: TGTGCCAGCAGTTTAAGGTTGGGGGCACCTTCCCCCAGCTCTGGGGCCAACGTCCTGACTTTC. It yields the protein CASSLRLGAPSPSSGANVLTF.

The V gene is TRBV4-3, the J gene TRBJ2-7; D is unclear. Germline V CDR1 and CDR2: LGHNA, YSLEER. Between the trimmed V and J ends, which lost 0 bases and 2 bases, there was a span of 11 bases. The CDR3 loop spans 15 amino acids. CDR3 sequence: CASSQDRSTAYEQYF. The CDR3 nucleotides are TGCGCCAGCAGCCAAGACAGATCGACTGCCTACGAGCAGTACTTC.

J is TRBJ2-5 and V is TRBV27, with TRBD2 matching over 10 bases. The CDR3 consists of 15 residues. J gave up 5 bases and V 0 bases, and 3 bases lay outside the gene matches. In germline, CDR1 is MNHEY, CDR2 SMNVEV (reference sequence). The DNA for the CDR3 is TGTGCCAGCAGTTTATCTAGCGGGAGGTGGGAGACCCAGTACTTC. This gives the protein CASSLSSGRWETQYF.

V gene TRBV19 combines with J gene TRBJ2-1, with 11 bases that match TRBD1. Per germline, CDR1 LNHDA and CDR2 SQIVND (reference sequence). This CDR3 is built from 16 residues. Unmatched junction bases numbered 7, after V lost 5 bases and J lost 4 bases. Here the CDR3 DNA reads TGTGCCAGTAGTGCTCGGGGGACAGGGGGATACAATGAGCAGTTCTTC. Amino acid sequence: CASSARGTGGYNEQFF.